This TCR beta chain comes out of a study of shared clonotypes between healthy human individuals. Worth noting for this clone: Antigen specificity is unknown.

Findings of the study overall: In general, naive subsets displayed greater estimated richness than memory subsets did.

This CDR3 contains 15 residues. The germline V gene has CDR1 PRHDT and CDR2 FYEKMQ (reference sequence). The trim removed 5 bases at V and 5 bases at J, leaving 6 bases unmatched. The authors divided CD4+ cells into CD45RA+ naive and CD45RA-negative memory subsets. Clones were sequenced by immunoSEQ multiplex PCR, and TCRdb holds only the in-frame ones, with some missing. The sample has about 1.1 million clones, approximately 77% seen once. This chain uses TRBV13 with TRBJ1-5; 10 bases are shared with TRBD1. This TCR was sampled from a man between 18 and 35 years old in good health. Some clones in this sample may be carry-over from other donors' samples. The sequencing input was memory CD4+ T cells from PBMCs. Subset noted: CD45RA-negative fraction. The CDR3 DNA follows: TGTGCCAGCAGCGCAGGACAGGGGGTCGATCAGCCCCAGCATTTT. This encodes CASSAGQGVDQPQHF.